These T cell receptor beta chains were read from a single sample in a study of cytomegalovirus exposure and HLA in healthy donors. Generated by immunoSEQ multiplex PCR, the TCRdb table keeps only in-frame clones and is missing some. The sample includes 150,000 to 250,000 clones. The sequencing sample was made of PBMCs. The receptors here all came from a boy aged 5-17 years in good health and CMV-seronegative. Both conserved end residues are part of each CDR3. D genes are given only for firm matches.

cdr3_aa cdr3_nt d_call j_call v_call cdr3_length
CATSRDLLVGFGYTF TGTGCCACCAGCAGAGATCTTCTTGTCGGTTTCGGCTACACCTTC . TRBJ1-2 TRBV15 15
CASSLASGGFTEQFF TGTGCCAGCAGCTTGGCGAGCGGGGGGTTCACTGAGCAGTTCTTC TRBD2 TRBJ2-1 TRBV5-5 15
CAWEGLAGNNEQFF TGTGCCTGGGAGGGACTAGCGGGGAACAATGAGCAGTTCTTC TRBD2 TRBJ2-1 TRBV30 14
CASSHRQGARYNEQFF TGCGCCAGCAGCCACCGACAGGGGGCGCGGTACAATGAGCAGTTCTTC TRBD1 TRBJ2-1 TRBV4-1 16
CATSRSTGTSNQPQHF TGTGCCACCAGCAGATCGACAGGGACTAGCAATCAGCCCCAGCATTTT TRBD1 TRBJ1-5 TRBV15 16
CASSRSEAFF TGTGCCAGCAGCCGGTCTGAAGCTTTCTTT . TRBJ1-1 TRBV7-9 10
CASSFRLAGGTDTQYF TGTGCCAGCAGTTTTCGGCTAGCGGGGGGGACAGATACGCAGTATTTT TRBD2 TRBJ2-3 TRBV27 16
CASSPDYAEKLFF TGTGCCAGCAGCCCCGACTATGCTGAAAAACTGTTTTTT . TRBJ1-4 TRBV11-2 13
CASTSQGRQDTQYF TGTGCCAGCACTTCGCAGGGAAGGCAAGATACGCAGTATTTT . TRBJ2-3 TRBV2 14
CANSGGALDEQFF TGTGCCAACTCAGGGGGCGCATTGGATGAGCAGTTCTTC TRBD1 TRBJ2-1 TRBV10-3 13
CASSKTAKNYNEQFF TGTGCCAGCAGTAAGACAGCCAAAAACTACAATGAGCAGTTCTTC . TRBJ2-1 TRBV6-4 15
CASSPSPRGTDTQYF TGTGCCAGCAGTCCTAGTCCACGGGGCACAGATACGCAGTATTTT . TRBJ2-3 TRBV28 15
CASSGWSREQYF TGTGCCAGCAGTGGATGGTCGCGCGAGCAGTACTTC . TRBJ2-7 TRBV25-1 12
CASSPTVGVDYEQYF TGTGCCAGCAGCCCGACGGTCGGGGTGGACTACGAGCAGTACTTC . TRBJ2-7 TRBV11-2 15
CASSLAGGVGMSTEAFF TGCGCCAGCAGCTTGGCCGGAGGGGTGGGGATGAGCACTGAAGCTTTCTTT . TRBJ1-1 TRBV5-1 17
CASSPGQGLRNEQYF TGTGCCAGCAGCCCTGGACAGGGCTTAAGAAACGAGCAGTACTTC TRBD1 TRBJ2-7 TRBV5-6 15
CASREDGSSYNEQFF TGCGCCAGCAGGGAGGACGGGAGCTCCTACAATGAGCAGTTCTTC . TRBJ2-1 TRBV5-1 15
CASSRLGPGNEQYF TGCGCCAGCAGCCGTCTGGGCCCCGGGAACGAGCAGTACTTC . TRBJ2-7 TRBV5-1 14
CAIRPGQGGSPLHF TGTGCCATCAGGCCGGGACAGGGGGGTTCACCCCTCCACTTT TRBD1 TRBJ1-6 TRBV10-3 14
CASSYQTENEQFF TGTGCCAGCAGTTACCAGACAGAAAATGAGCAGTTCTTC . TRBJ2-1 TRBV6-6 13
CASSERYGYTF TGTGCCAGCAGTGAACGCTATGGCTACACCTTC . TRBJ1-2 TRBV6-1 11
CASSPPNKRAYNEQFF TGTGCCAGCTCACCACCGAACAAGCGGGCCTACAATGAGCAGTTCTTC . TRBJ2-1 TRBV18 16
CASSQHLGSGNTIYF TGCGCCAGCAGCCAACATCTGGGGAGCGGAAACACCATATATTTT . TRBJ1-3 TRBV4-1 15
CASSSARDRVANVLTF TGTGCCAGCAGCAGTGCTCGGGACAGAGTGGCCAACGTCCTGACTTTC . TRBJ2-6 TRBV21-1 16